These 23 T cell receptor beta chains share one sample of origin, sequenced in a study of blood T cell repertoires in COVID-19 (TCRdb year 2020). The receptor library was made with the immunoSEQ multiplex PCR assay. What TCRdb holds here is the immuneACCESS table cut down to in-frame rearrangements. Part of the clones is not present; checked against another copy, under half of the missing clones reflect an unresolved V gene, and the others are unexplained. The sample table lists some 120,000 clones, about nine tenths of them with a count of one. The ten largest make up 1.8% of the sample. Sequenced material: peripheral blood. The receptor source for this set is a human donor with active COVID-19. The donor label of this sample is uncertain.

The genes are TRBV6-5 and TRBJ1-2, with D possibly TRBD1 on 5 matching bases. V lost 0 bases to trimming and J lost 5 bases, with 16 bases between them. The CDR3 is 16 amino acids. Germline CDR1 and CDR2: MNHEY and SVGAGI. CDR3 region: CASSYSRRGPKYGYTF. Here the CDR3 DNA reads TGTGCCAGCAGTTACTCGAGGCGGGGACCCAAATATGGCTACACCTTC.

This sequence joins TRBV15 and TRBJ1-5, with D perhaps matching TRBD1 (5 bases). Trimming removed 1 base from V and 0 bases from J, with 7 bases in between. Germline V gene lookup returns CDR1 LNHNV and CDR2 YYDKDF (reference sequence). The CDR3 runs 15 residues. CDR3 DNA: TGTGCCACCAGCAGAGGGGGGGGTAGCAATCAGCCCCAGCATTTT. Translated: CATSRGGGSNQPQHF.

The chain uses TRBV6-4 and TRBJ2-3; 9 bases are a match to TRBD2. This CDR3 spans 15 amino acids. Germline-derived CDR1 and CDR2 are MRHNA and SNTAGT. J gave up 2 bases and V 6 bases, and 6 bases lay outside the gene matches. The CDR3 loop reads CASSMTSGTTDTQYF. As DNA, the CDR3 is TGTGCCAGCAGCATGACTAGCGGAACCACAGATACGCAGTATTTT.

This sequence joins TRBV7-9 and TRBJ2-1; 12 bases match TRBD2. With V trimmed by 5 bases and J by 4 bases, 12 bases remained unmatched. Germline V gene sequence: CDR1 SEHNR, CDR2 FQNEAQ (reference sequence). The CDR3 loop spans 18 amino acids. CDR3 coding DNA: TGTGCCAGCAGCCCCTCTAGCGGGGGGGGCCAAGTTTACAATGAGCAGTTCTTC. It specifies CASSPSSGGGQVYNEQFF.

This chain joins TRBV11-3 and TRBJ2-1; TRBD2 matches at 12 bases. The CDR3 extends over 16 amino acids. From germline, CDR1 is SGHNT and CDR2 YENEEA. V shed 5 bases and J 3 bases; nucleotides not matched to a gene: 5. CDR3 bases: TGTGCCAGCAGCACGACTAGCGGGGGCCTCTACAATGAGCAGTTCTTC. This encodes CASSTTSGGLYNEQFF.

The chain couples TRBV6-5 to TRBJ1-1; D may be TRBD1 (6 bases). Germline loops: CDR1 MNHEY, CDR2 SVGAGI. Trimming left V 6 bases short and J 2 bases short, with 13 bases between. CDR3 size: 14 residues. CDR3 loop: CASRYGTQNTEAFF. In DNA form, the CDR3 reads TGTGCCAGCAGGTACGGGACACAAAACACTGAAGCTTTCTTT.

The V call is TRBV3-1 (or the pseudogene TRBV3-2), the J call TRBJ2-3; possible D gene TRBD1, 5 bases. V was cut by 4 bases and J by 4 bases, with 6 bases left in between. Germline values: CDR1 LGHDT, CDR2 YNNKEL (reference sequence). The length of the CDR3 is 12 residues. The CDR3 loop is CASSLGADTQYF. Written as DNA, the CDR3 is TGTGCCAGCAGCCTAGGGGCAGATACGCAGTATTTT.

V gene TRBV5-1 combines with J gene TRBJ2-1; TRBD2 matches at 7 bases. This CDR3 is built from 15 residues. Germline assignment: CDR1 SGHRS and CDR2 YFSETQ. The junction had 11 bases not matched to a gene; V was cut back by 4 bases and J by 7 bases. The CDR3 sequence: CASSLLSAGYNEQFF. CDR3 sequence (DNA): TGCGCCAGCAGCCTGCTTTCAGCGGGGTATAATGAGCAGTTCTTC.

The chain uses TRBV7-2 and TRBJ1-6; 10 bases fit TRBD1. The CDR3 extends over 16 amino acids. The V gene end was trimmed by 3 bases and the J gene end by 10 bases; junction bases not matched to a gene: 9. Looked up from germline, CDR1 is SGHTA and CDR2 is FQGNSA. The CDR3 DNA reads TGTGCCAGCAGCTTGAAGTTGGGACAGGGGTCATCACCCCTCCACTTT. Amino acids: CASSLKLGQGSSPLHF.

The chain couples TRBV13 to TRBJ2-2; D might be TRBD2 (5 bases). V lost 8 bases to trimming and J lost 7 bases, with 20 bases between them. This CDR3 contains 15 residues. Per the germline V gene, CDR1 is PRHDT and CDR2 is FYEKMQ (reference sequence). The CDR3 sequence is CASEPWESRIGELFF. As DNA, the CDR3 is TGTGCCAGCGAACCTTGGGAGTCACGGATCGGGGAGCTGTTTTTT.

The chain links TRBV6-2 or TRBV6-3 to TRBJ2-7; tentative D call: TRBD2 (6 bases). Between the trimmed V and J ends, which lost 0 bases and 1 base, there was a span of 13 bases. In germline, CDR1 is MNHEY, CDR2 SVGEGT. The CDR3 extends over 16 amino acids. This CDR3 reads CASSYSAGTLSYEQYF. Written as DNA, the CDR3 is TGTGCCAGCAGTTACTCAGCAGGGACTTTATCCTACGAGCAGTACTTC.

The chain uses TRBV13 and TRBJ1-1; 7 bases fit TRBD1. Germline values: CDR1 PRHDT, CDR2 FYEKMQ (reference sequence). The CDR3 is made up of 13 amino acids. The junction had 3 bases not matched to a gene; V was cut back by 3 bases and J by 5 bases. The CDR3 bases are TGTGCCAGCAGCTTCGGCAGGGGGACTGAAGCTTTCTTT. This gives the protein CASSFGRGTEAFF. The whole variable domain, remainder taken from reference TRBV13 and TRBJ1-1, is AAGVIQSPRHLIKEKRETATLKCYPIPRHDTVYWYQQGPGQDPQFLISFYEKMQSDKGSIPDRFSAQQFSDYHSELNMSSLELGDSALYFCASSFGRGTEAFFGQGTRLTVV.

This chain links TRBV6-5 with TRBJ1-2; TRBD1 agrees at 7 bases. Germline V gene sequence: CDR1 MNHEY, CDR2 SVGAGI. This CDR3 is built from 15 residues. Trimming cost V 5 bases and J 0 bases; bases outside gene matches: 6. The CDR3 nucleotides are TGTGCCAGCAGTAGGAGACAGGGAACTAACTATGGCTACACCTTC. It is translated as CASSRRQGTNYGYTF.

The CDR3, as DNA: TGTGCCAGCAGCCGATTAGCGGGGGTATACAATGAGCAGTTCTTC. Its protein product is CASSRLAGVYNEQFF. The chain has TRBV11-3 and TRBJ2-1, with 9 positions matching TRBD2. CDR1 is SGHNT, CDR2 YENEEA, per germline. The CDR3 runs 15 residues. Trimming took 5 bases from V and 4 from J; bases not matched to a gene: 6. The full variable domain, its missing parts supplied by reference TRBV11-3 and TRBJ2-1, is EAGVVQSPRYKIIEKKQPVAFWCNPISGHNTLYWYLQNLGQGPELLIRYENEEAVDDSQLPKDRFSAERLKGVDSTLKIQPAELGDSAVYLCASSRLAGVYNEQFFGPGTRLTVL.

CDR3 bases: TGTGCCAGCAGCACAGGGCTGTCTACGCAGTATTTT. Its translation is CASSTGLSTQYF. The gene calls are TRBV6-2 or TRBV6-3 and TRBJ2-3; weak D call: TRBD1 (6 bases). This CDR3 contains 12 residues. Germline V gene lookup returns CDR1 MNHEY and CDR2 SVGEGT. Trimming shortened V by 6 bases and J by 8 bases, and 12 bases separated the two germline ends.

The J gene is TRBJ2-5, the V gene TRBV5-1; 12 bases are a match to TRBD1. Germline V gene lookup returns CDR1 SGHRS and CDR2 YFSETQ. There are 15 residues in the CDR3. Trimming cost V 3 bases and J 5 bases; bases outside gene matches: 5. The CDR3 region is CASSWDRGREETQYF. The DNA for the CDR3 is TGCGCCAGCAGCTGGGACAGGGGGCGCGAGGAGACCCAGTACTTC.

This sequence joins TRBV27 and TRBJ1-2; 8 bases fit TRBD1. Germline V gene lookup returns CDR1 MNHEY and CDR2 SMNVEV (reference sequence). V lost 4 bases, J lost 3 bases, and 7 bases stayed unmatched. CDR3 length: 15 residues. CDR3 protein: CASSSRTGIDYGYTF. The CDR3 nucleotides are TGTGCCAGCAGTTCCCGGACAGGGATCGACTATGGCTACACCTTC.

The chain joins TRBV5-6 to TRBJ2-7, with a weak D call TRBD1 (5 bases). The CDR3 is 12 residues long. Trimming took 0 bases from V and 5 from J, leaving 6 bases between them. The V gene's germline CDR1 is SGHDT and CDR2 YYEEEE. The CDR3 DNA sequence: TGTGCCAGCAGCTTGGCAGGGAACGAGCAGTACTTC. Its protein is CASSLAGNEQYF.

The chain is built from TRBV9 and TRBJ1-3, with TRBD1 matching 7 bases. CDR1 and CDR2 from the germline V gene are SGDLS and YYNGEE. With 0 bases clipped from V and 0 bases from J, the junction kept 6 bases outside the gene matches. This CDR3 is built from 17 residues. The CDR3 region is CASSVEGTASSGNTIYF. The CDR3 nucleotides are TGTGCCAGCAGCGTAGAGGGGACAGCTAGCTCTGGAAACACCATATATTTT.

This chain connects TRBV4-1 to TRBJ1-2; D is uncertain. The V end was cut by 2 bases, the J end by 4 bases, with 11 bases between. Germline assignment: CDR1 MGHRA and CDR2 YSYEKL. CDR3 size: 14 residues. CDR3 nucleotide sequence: TGCGCCAGCAGCCAACTACAGATTTTCTATGGCTACACCTTC. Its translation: CASSQLQIFYGYTF.

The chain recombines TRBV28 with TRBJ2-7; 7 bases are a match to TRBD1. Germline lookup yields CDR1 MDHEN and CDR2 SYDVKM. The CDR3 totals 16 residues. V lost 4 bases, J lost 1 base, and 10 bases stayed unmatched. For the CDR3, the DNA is TGTGCCAGCAGTTGGGGCGGTAGGGGGCAGTCCTACGAGCAGTACTTC. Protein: CASSWGGRGQSYEQYF.

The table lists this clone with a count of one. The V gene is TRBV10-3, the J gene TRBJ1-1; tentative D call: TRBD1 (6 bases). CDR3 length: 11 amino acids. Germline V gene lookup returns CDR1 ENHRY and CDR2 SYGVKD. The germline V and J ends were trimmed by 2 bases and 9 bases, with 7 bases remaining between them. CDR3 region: CAISETGKAFF. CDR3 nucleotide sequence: TGTGCCATCAGTGAGACAGGGAAAGCTTTCTTT.

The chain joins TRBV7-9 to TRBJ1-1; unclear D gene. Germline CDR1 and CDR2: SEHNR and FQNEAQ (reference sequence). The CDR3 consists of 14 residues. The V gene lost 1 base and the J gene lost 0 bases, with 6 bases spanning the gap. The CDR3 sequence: CASSLGEMNTEAFF. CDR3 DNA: TGTGCCAGCAGCTTAGGGGAGATGAACACTGAAGCTTTCTTT.